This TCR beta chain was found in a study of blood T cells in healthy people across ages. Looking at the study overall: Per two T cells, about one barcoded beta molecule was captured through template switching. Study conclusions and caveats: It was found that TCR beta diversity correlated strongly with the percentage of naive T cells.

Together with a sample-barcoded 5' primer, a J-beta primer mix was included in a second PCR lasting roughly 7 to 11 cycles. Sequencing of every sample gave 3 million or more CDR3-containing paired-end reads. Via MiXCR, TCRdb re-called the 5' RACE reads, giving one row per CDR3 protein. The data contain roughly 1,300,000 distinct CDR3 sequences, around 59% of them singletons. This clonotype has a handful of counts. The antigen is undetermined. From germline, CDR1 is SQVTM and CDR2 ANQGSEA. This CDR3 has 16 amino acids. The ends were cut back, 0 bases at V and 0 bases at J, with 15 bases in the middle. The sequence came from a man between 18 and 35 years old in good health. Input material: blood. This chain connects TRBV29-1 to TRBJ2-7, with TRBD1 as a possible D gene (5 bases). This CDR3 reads CSVEDPETDSSYEQYF. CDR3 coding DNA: TGCAGCGTTGAAGATCCCGAGACAGACAGCTCCTACGAGCAGTACTTC.